These 2 T cell receptor beta chains originate from one sample sequenced in a study of blood T cells in healthy people across ages. Sample-barcoded 5' priming and a J-beta primer mix drove a second PCR of about 6 to 12 cycles. Each CDR3 protein gets one entry after TCRdb re-called the 5' RACE reads with MiXCR. Altogether around 1,500,000 distinct CDR3 sequences are present, 40% to 50% being singletons, with the ten largest covering 6.5% to 10%. The specimen was blood. The receptors here all came from a woman younger than 30 in good health.

V is TRBV28 and J is TRBJ1-2; no firm D call. The V gene's germline CDR1 is MDHEN and CDR2 SYDVKM. This CDR3 has 14 residues. Trimming cost V 5 bases and J 2 bases, with 12 bases left between them. The CDR3 DNA reads TGTGCCAGCAGTGTACCGGACGGAAACTATGGCTACACCTTC. Translating gives CASSVPDGNYGYTF.

Turning to this clonotype: Compared with germline, one end of the junction differs, possibly owing to a read error. This chain joins TRBV30 and TRBJ1-3; TRBD1 is a possible D gene (6 bases). Germline CDR1 and CDR2: GTSNPN and SVGIG (reference sequence). This CDR3 has 14 amino acids. CDR3 region: CAGTGQLSGNTIYF. The CDR3, as DNA: TGCGCCGGAACCGGACAGCTTTCTGGAAACACCATATATTTT. The full variable domain, with the rest looked up from reference TRBV30 and TRBJ1-3, is SQTIHQWPATLVQPVGSPLSLECTVEGTSNPNLYWYRQAAGRGLQLLFYSVGIGQISSEVPQNLSASRPQDRQFILSSKKLLLSDSGFYLCAGTGQLSGNTIYFGEGSWLTVV.